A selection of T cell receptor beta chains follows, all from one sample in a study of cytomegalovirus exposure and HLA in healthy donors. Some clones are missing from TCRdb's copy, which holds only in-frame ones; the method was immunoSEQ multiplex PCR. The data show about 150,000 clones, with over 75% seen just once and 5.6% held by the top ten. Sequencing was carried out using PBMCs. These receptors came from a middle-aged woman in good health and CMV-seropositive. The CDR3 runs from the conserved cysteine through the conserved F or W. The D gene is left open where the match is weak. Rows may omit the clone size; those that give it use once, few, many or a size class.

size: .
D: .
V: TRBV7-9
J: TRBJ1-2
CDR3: CASSPQGSHYGYTF
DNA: TGTGCCAGCAGCCCCCAGGGTTCTCACTATGGCTACACCTTC

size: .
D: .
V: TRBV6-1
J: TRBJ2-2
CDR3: CASSEFARHTGELFF
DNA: TGTGCCAGCAGTGAATTCGCTAGACACACCGGGGAGCTGTTTTTT

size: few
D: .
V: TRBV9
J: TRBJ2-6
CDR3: CASSVGSGRVGKSGANVLTF
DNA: TGTGCCAGCAGCGTAGGGTCGGGCAGGGTGGGTAAGTCTGGGGCCAACGTCCTGACTTTC

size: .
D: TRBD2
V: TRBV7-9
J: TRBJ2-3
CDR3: CASSRDFSSGSRADTQYF
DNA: TGTGCCAGCAGCCGGGACTTTAGTAGCGGGAGTCGCGCAGATACGCAGTATTTT

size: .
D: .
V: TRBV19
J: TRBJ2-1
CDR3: CASSGGRWDEQFF
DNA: TGTGCCAGTTCGGGCGGGCGTTGGGATGAGCAGTTCTTC

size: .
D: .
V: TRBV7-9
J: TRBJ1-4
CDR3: CASSNNRATNEKLFF
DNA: TGTGCCAGCAGCAACAACAGGGCAACTAATGAAAAACTGTTTTTT

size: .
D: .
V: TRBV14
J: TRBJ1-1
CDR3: CASSHPGMNTEAFF
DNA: TGTGCCAGCAGCCACCCCGGGATGAACACTGAAGCTTTCTTT

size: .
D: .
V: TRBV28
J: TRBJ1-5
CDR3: CASKGNQPQHF
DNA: TGTGCCAGCAAGGGGAATCAGCCCCAGCATTTT

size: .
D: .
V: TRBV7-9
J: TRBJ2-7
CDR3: CASSLWGDGGEQYF
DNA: TGTGCCAGCAGCTTGTGGGGTGACGGGGGCGAGCAGTACTTC

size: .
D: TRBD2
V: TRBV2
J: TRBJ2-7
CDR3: CASKVGMSSGRMVYEQYF
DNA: TGTGCCAGCAAGGTCGGGATGTCCAGCGGGAGGATGGTCTACGAGCAGTACTTC

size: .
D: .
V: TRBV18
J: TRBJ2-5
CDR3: CASSPGTLETQYF
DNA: TGTGCCAGCTCACCCGGGACTTTGGAGACCCAGTACTTC

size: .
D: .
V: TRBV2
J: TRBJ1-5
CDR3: CASRGEGNQPQHF
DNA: TGTGCCAGCAGGGGGGAGGGAAATCAGCCCCAGCATTTT

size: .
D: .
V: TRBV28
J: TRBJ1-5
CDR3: CASSLGDSSNQPQHF
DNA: TGTGCCAGCAGTTTAGGGGACTCAAGCAATCAGCCCCAGCATTTT

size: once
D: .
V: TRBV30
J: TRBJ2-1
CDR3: CAWSRGNEQFF
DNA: TGTGCCTGGAGCAGGGGTAATGAGCAGTTCTTC

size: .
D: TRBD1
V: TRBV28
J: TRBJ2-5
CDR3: CASSFSGTGKETQYF
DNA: TGTGCCAGCAGTTTCTCCGGGACAGGGAAGGAGACCCAGTACTTC

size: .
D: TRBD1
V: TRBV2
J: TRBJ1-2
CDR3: CASSPQGAHGYTF
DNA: TGTGCCAGCAGCCCTCAGGGGGCTCATGGCTACACCTTC

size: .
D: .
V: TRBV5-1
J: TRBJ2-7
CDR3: CASSLELSYEQYF
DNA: TGCGCCAGCAGCTTGGAGCTATCCTACGAGCAGTACTTC

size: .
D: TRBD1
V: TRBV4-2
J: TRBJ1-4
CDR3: CASSQEEGGEGKLFF
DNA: TGTGCCAGCAGCCAAGAGGAAGGGGGCGAGGGAAAACTGTTTTTT